This T cell receptor beta chain emerged from a study of molecular identifiers for immune sequencing clone quantification. Each CDR3 protein is one row after TCRdb ran MiXCR on the PCR reads. Of approximately 90,000 distinct CDR3 sequences in the sample, 20% to 30% were seen once. Details on this clonotype: Its antigen is not identified.

With 10%, 30% or 50% of RNA, roughly 20,000 to 1,000,000 naive CD8 T cells were sequenced. Researchers sorted naive CD8 T cells as cells that were CD8+CD4-CCR7+CD45RA+. Study-wide results and limits: Clones exceeding 20 RNA copies carried over 99% of effector molecules but under 1% of naive-cell molecules. Even with around 1 million naive cells present, spiked Jurkat TCR RNA from one cell was reportedly detectable.

This clonotype was obtained from a human donor in good health. Some libraries in this study had Jurkat cell RNA spiked in. The sample taken for sequencing was naive CD8+ T cells from blood, with Jurkat cell RNA spiked in. Subset reported: FACS-sorted CD8+CD4-CCR7+CD45RA+ naive T cells.

CDR3 in amino acids: CSVGGGPASGSETQYF. In nucleotides, the CDR3 is TGCAGCGTGGGGGGGGGGCCGGCCAGCGGTTCGGAGACGCAGTATTTT. The chain employs TRBV29-1 and TRBJ2-3; the D gene is possibly TRBD2 (7 bases). This CDR3 is built from 16 residues. CDR1 and CDR2 from the germline V gene are SQVTM and ANQGSEA. Trimming pared 6 bases from V and 9 bases from J, leaving 28 bases between.